This TCR beta chain was captured in a study of shared clonotypes between healthy human individuals. Concerning this clone: The antigen is not known.

Findings and caveats of the study: In this cohort, only blood was sampled, and tissue repertoires likely differ. Incomplete sequencing of sorted subsets was indicated by rarefaction despite large depth. Clonotype sharing among donors likely depends on sequencing depth.

Deep-level running was used for the assay. Profiling relied on immunoSEQ multiplex PCR, and the TCRdb table lists in-frame clones only, not all of them. The top ten hold under 0.45% of the sample, which has around 1.4 million clones, roughly 98.5% seen once. V was shortened by 3 bases and J by 8 bases, with 13 bases between the two germline ends. CDR1 LNHDA and CDR2 SQIVND come from the germline V gene (reference sequence). The CDR3 length is 13 residues. The sequenced sample was naive CD4+ T cells sorted from blood. The subset: CD45RA+ positively selected. The gene calls are TRBV19 and TRBJ1-2; D gene ambiguous. This sequence originates from a man aged 30 to 45 in good health. The CDR3 loop is CASSIIRGSGYTF. In DNA, the CDR3 is TGTGCCAGTAGTATTATTCGTGGGAGCGGCTACACCTTC.